This T cell receptor (beta chain) originates from a study of response to subunit inactivated influenza vaccine. V lost 1 base and J 5 bases, leaving 12 bases between the germline ends. Germline V gene sequence: CDR1 SEHNR, CDR2 FQNEAQ (reference sequence). This CDR3 is built from 15 residues. The table lists this clonotype with a few counts. Its target is not known. TCRdb independently ran MiXCR on the RT-PCR reads; one entry per CDR3 protein. The table records around 480,000 distinct CDR3 sequences, roughly 9.8% of them present only once. Overall study findings and caveats: Authors proposed each seasonal influenza vaccination draws in few new T cells.

Sequences were derived from PBMCs from blood, sampled roughly 6 weeks after vaccination. This clonotype was sampled from a middle-aged man who received an inactivated influenza vaccine. This rearrangement joins TRBV7-9 to TRBJ2-1; possibly TRBD2 for D (5 bases). The CDR3 here is CASSLVWENDNEQFF. In DNA form, the CDR3 reads TGTGCCAGCAGCTTAGTATGGGAGAATGACAATGAGCAGTTCTTC.